Presented here are 26 T cell receptor beta chains from one specimen sequenced in a study of blood T cell repertoires in COVID-19. The protocol was immunoSEQ multiplex PCR, while the TCRdb copy is restricted to in-frame clones and leaves out a portion. Among under 200,000 clones listed, more than 75% were seen once. The specimen sequenced was peripheral blood. The source of these receptors is a man aged 40-50 years with active or convalescent COVID-19.

In DNA, the CDR3 is TGTGCCAGCAGCCAGACAGGGTTGGGTCTCGATACGCAGTATTTT. This gives the protein CASSQTGLGLDTQYF. The chain recombines TRBV5-6 with TRBJ2-3, with 7 bases lining up with TRBD1. This CDR3 comprises 15 residues. J lost 6 bases, V lost 4 bases, and 11 bases had no gene match. Germline assignment: CDR1 SGHDT and CDR2 YYEEEE.

CDR3 sequence reads: CASSVTGLAHNEQFF. Here the CDR3 DNA reads TGTGCCAGCAGCGTGACCGGACTAGCCCACAATGAGCAGTTCTTC. The genes are TRBV11-2 and TRBJ2-1; 8 bases map to TRBD2. Per germline, CDR1 SGHAT and CDR2 FQNNGV. The CDR3 sequence is 15 residues long. Trimming took 5 bases from V and 5 from J; bases not matched to a gene: 8.

The genes are TRBV18 and TRBJ2-7; no reliable D call. CDR3 length: 14 residues. V lost 2 bases and J 1 base, leaving 9 bases between the germline ends. Germline CDR1 KGHSH, CDR2 LQKENI. The CDR3, as DNA: TGTGCCAGCTCACCAGGAGAGCAGTCCTACGAGCAGTACTTC. It specifies CASSPGEQSYEQYF.

The chain couples TRBV7-2 to TRBJ1-4, with D possibly TRBD1 on 6 matching bases. Trimming stripped 6 bases from V and 5 bases from J, with 10 bases between. The CDR3 contains 13 residues. The germline V gene has CDR1 SGHTA and CDR2 FQGNSA. Here the CDR3 reads CASRKGGNEKLFF. CDR3 DNA sequence: TGTGCCAGCAGAAAAGGGGGAAATGAAAAACTGTTTTTT.

V gene TRBV4-1 combines with J gene TRBJ1-6, with 7 bases identical to TRBD1. The V gene end was trimmed by 5 bases and the J gene end by 0 bases; junction bases not matched to a gene: 4. CDR1 is MGHRA, CDR2 YSYEKL, per germline. The CDR3 contains 16 residues. CDR3 sequence (DNA): TGCGCCAGCAGCGACTCAGGGGGCTCCTATAATTCACCCCTCCACTTT. Its translation is CASSDSGGSYNSPLHF.

The chain has TRBV19 and TRBJ2-5; 15 nucleotides agree with TRBD2. The V and J ends lost 4 bases and 9 bases, in that order; junction bases with no gene match: 15. This CDR3 has 18 residues. The germline gives CDR1 LNHDA, CDR2 SQIVND (reference sequence). The CDR3 is CASSTRTSGGAGRKSQYF. Here the CDR3 DNA reads TGTGCCAGTAGTACCCGGACTAGCGGGGGGGCCGGGCGGAAGTCCCAGTACTTC.

The V gene is TRBV9, the J gene TRBJ2-5, with 12 nucleotides matching TRBD2. CDR1 SGDLS and CDR2 YYNGEE come from the germline V gene. The CDR3 spans 16 residues. The junction had 8 bases not matched to a gene; V was cut back by 3 bases and J by 5 bases. The chain's CDR3 is CASSGLLAGGMETQYF. In DNA form, the CDR3 reads TGTGCCAGCAGCGGGCTACTAGCGGGGGGCATGGAGACCCAGTACTTC.

This chain connects TRBV19 to TRBJ2-7; 7 bases are a match to TRBD1. Germline CDR1 and CDR2: LNHDA and SQIVND (reference sequence). The CDR3 is made up of 13 amino acids. The V gene end was trimmed by 8 bases and the J gene end by 5 bases; junction bases not matched to a gene: 9. In DNA form, the CDR3 reads TGTGCCAGTGGCAAGGACAGGATCAACGAGCAGTACTTC. This translates into CASGKDRINEQYF.

V gene TRBV28 combines with J gene TRBJ2-7; 13 bases align to TRBD2. Germline assignment: CDR1 MDHEN and CDR2 SYDVKM. This CDR3 comprises 16 residues. The trim removed 6 bases at V and 2 bases at J, leaving 7 bases unmatched. This chain's CDR3 is CASSPGGTSGTYEQYF. The CDR3 DNA follows: TGTGCCAGCAGCCCCGGGGGGACTAGCGGGACCTACGAGCAGTACTTC. Full variable domain (outside the CDR3, taken from reference TRBV28 and TRBJ2-7): DVKVTQSSRYLVKRTGEKVFLECVQDMDHENMFWYRQDPGLGLRLIYFSYDVKMKEKGDIPEGYSVSREKKERFSLILESASTNQTSMYLCASSPGGTSGTYEQYFGPGTRLTVT.

J is TRBJ2-1 and V is TRBV6-5, with a tentative D call TRBD2 (7 bases). V was shortened by 0 bases and J by 7 bases, with 16 bases between the two germline ends. CDR3 length: 16 amino acids. Germline CDR1 and CDR2: MNHEY and SVGAGI. DNA for the CDR3: TGTGCCAGCAGTTACTCTCTTCTAGGGGGGGCAAATGAGCAGTTCTTC. It is translated as CASSYSLLGGANEQFF.

The chain has TRBV2 and TRBJ2-2; 8 positions agree with TRBD1. In germline, CDR1 is SNHLY, CDR2 FYNNEI. V dropped 3 bases and J dropped 1; count of bases not matched to a gene: 1. CDR3 length equals 15 residues. CDR3 in amino acids: CASSDTGGNTGELFF. The CDR3 DNA reads as TGTGCCAGCAGTGATACAGGGGGGAACACCGGGGAGCTGTTTTTT.

This clone was counted between two and nine times. The chain combines TRBV20-1 with TRBJ2-7; the D is unclear. This CDR3 has 13 residues. Germline loops: CDR1 DFQATT, CDR2 SNEGSKA (reference sequence). The V end was cut by 3 bases, the J end by 6 bases, with 15 bases between. CDR3 sequence reads: CSASSSGRAEQYF. CDR3 DNA sequence: TGCAGTGCTAGTAGTTCAGGTCGCGCCGAGCAGTACTTC.

This chain uses TRBV27 with TRBJ2-4; possible D gene TRBD2, 6 bases. CDR3 length: 19 residues. The V and J ends lost 2 bases and 0 bases respectively, with 20 bases between them. Germline V gene lookup returns CDR1 MNHEY and CDR2 SMNVEV (reference sequence). The CDR3 spells CASSLMSPDYPIAKNIQYF. CDR3 nucleotides: TGTGCCAGCAGTTTAATGAGCCCGGACTATCCAATAGCCAAAAACATTCAGTACTTC.

V is TRBV5-1 and J is TRBJ2-6, with a possible D match to TRBD1 (6 bases). Germline CDR1 is SGHRS and CDR2 is YFSETQ. This CDR3 region has 16 residues. V lost 2 bases, J lost 2 bases, and 11 bases lay in between. The CDR3 DNA is TGCGCCAGCAGCTTTGAAGGGGGTCCTGGGGCCAACGTCCTGACTTTC. It is translated as CASSFEGGPGANVLTF.

J is TRBJ1-5 and V is TRBV2; the match to TRBD1 covers 8 bases. J was trimmed by 3 bases and V by 3 bases; bases with no gene match: 1. This CDR3 has 14 residues. The germline gives CDR1 SNHLY, CDR2 FYNNEI. The CDR3: CASSEDRVNQPQHF. In nucleotides, the CDR3 is TGTGCCAGCAGTGAGGACAGGGTCAATCAGCCCCAGCATTTT.

The V gene is TRBV11-2, the J gene TRBJ1-6, with D uncertain. This CDR3 has 15 amino acids. Deletions cut 6 bases from V and 0 bases from J, with 9 bases between. CDR1 and CDR2 (germline): SGHAT, FQNNGV. CDR3 coding DNA: TGTGCCAGCAGACCATACAGCTCCTATAATTCACCCCTCCACTTT. Translation gives CASRPYSSYNSPLHF.

The chain carries TRBV15 and TRBJ1-2; D not certain. CDR3 length: 16 amino acids. The germline V gene encodes CDR1 LNHNV and CDR2 YYDKDF (reference sequence). With 1 base removed from V and 1 base from J, the gap between germline ends came to 13 bases. CDR3 nucleotide sequence: TGTGCCACCAGCAGAGCGTGGTCCGGGGATAACTATGGCTACACCTTC. This sequence encodes CATSRAWSGDNYGYTF.

The chain combines TRBV28 with TRBJ1-4; weak D call: TRBD1 (6 bases). Germline-derived CDR1 and CDR2 are MDHEN and SYDVKM. This CDR3 contains 16 residues. With 5 bases removed from V and 2 bases from J, the gap between germline ends came to 15 bases. Here the CDR3 reads CASSPWGGSTNEKLFF. In DNA, the CDR3 is TGTGCCAGCAGTCCCTGGGGGGGCAGTACTAATGAAAAACTGTTTTTT. Together with reference TRBV28 and TRBJ1-4, the CDR3 gives the full variable domain: DVKVTQSSRYLVKRTGEKVFLECVQDMDHENMFWYRQDPGLGLRLIYFSYDVKMKEKGDIPEGYSVSREKKERFSLILESASTNQTSMYLCASSPWGGSTNEKLFFGSGTQLSVL.

The J gene is TRBJ1-6, the V gene TRBV5-8; perhaps TRBD1 as D (5 bases). CDR1 and CDR2 (germline): SGHTS, YDEGEE. Trimming removed 2 bases at V and 2 bases at J, with 11 bases between. The CDR3 totals 16 residues. The CDR3 DNA is TGTGCCAGCAGCTTCCAGGGAAGCACCTATAATTCACCCCTCCACTTT. Translating gives CASSFQGSTYNSPLHF.

Here the CDR3 reads CASSQEGSSSYEQYF. DNA of the CDR3: TGTGCCAGCAGCCAAGAAGGTAGCTCATCCTACGAGCAGTACTTC. J is TRBJ2-7 and V is TRBV4-2; no definite D call. With 0 bases removed from V and 1 base from J, the gap between germline ends came to 10 bases. Germline V lookup: CDR1 LGHNA, CDR2 YNFKEQ. The CDR3 runs 15 residues.

This clone has only a few counts. V and J are TRBV5-4 and TRBJ1-1, with D possibly TRBD1 on 6 matching bases. CDR1 is SGHNT and CDR2 is YYREEE in the germline V gene (reference sequence). V gave up 2 bases and J gave up 6 bases, with 11 bases separating them. CDR3 length equals 13 residues. As DNA, the CDR3 is TGTGCCAGCAGCTTAACAGGGACGGCTGAAGCTTTCTTT. Translation: CASSLTGTAEAFF.

The genes are TRBV19 and TRBJ2-3; D possibly corresponds to TRBD1 (6 bases). The ends were cut back, 4 bases at V and 2 bases at J, with 13 bases in the middle. The CDR3 has 15 residues. The germline gives CDR1 LNHDA, CDR2 SQIVND (reference sequence). The CDR3 nucleotides are TGTGCCAGTAGTAGCCGGGACACAAACACAGATACGCAGTATTTT. This sequence encodes CASSSRDTNTDTQYF.

The chain combines TRBV6-1 with TRBJ2-1, with D perhaps TRBD1 (7 bases). Looked up from germline, CDR1 is MNHNS and CDR2 is SASEGT. CDR3 size: 15 residues. V was clipped by 1 base and J by 6 bases, with 13 bases between them. This chain's CDR3 is CASSEGQGGPNEQFF. The CDR3 bases are TGTGCCAGCAGTGAAGGCCAGGGGGGCCCCAATGAGCAGTTCTTC.

As DNA, the CDR3 is TGTGCCTGGGGCCCCTCGCAAGAGACCCAGTACTTC. It translates to CAWGPSQETQYF. The J gene is TRBJ2-5, the V gene TRBV30; no definite D call. V was clipped by 5 bases and J by 2 bases, with 9 bases between them. Looked up from germline, CDR1 is GTSNPN and CDR2 is SVGIG (reference sequence). This CDR3 has 12 residues.

The chain recombines TRBV6-5 with TRBJ1-1, with 9 bases lining up with TRBD1. This CDR3 is built from 13 residues. With V trimmed by 7 bases and J by 5 bases, 5 bases remained unmatched. The germline gives CDR1 MNHEY, CDR2 SVGAGI. In nucleotides, the CDR3 is TGTGCCAGCAAGGGACAGGGAAATACTGAAGCTTTCTTT. This sequence encodes CASKGQGNTEAFF.

As DNA, the CDR3 is TGTGCCAGCGGAAGGACAGGGGCGGAGACCCAGTACTTC. Residues: CASGRTGAETQYF. The chain joins TRBV2 to TRBJ2-5, with 9 bases identical to TRBD1. From germline, CDR1 is SNHLY and CDR2 FYNNEI. CDR3 length: 13 residues. The J segment lost 5 bases and the V segment lost 8 bases, leaving 6 bases of the junction unmatched.